Here is one T cell receptor (beta chain) with its context. These data belong to a study of blood T cell repertoires in COVID-19. In the study overall: Whether acute or convalescent, the COVID-19 samples came from the United States, Italy and Spain.

Sequencing used immunoSEQ multiplex PCR; TCRdb keeps in-frame clones, though not all of them. The sample lists nearly 350,000 clones, about 89% occurring once. The CDR3 has 19 amino acids. V was clipped by 5 bases and J by 2 bases; unmatched bases: 10. The germline V gene encodes CDR1 MNHEY and CDR2 SMNVEV (reference sequence). The material sequenced was peripheral blood. The chain employs TRBV27 and TRBJ2-4; 15 bases are a match to TRBD2. The TCR was taken from a woman aged 45 to 65 with COVID-19, enrolled during active disease. The CDR3 loop is CASSAGLAGGSASKNIQYF. In nucleotides, the CDR3 is TGTGCCAGCAGTGCGGGACTAGCGGGAGGATCGGCCTCCAAAAACATTCAGTACTTC.